These 18 T cell receptor beta chains were all obtained from the same sample, sequenced in a study of OX40 agonist ivuxolimab in advanced cancers. TCRdb keeps only in-frame clones here, not all; method: immunoSEQ multiplex PCR. The sample holds 72,000 or so clones, about 91% seen once. This sample comprised CD4+ or CD8+ T cells sorted from blood, obtained in a trial of the OX40 agonist ivuxolimab. Receptors originate from an adult with an advanced solid tumor such as melanoma, head and neck, liver or kidney cancer.

V and J are TRBV28 and TRBJ1-2, with 7 bases aligning to TRBD1. The CDR3 consists of 16 residues. CDR1 MDHEN and CDR2 SYDVKM come from the germline V gene. V trimming: 4 bases; J trimming: 9 bases; junction bases outside the gene matches: 17. The CDR3 DNA reads TGTGCCAGCAGTTATCTCGGGACAGAGATAAGAAGGAGCTACACCTTC. Protein: CASSYLGTEIRRSYTF.

J is TRBJ2-7 and V is TRBV5-5, with 11 bases that match TRBD1. Germline loops: CDR1 SGHKS, CDR2 YYEKEE (reference sequence). The ends lost 3 bases at V and 5 bases at J; junction bases unmatched: 7. The CDR3 is 15 amino acids. The CDR3: CASSWRTGGYDEQYF. CDR3 DNA sequence: TGTGCCAGCAGCTGGCGGACAGGGGGCTATGACGAGCAGTACTTC.

The V call is TRBV5-6, the J call TRBJ2-5; D remains unclear. From germline, CDR1 is SGHDT and CDR2 YYEEEE. V lost 0 bases to trimming and J lost 4 bases, with 7 bases between them. The CDR3 length is 13 residues. CDR3 region: CASSLGLSETQYF. CDR3 sequence (DNA): TGTGCCAGCAGCTTGGGACTCTCAGAGACCCAGTACTTC.

This clone came up once. The V call is TRBV29-1, the J call TRBJ1-1; possible D gene TRBD1, 6 bases. Germline loops: CDR1 SQVTM, CDR2 ANQGSEA. The CDR3 is 14 amino acids. V was pared by 5 bases and J by 7 bases, with 20 bases between. The CDR3: CSVTPDSGLSEAFF. The DNA of the CDR3 is TGCAGCGTTACTCCGGACAGCGGCCTTAGTGAAGCTTTCTTT.

This clone was detected only once. CDR3 region: CASSLDMSDTQYF. The CDR3, as DNA: TGTGCCAGCAGCTTAGACATGTCGGATACGCAGTATTTT. This sequence joins TRBV11-3 and TRBJ2-3; D gene ambiguous. The V and J ends lost 0 bases and 6 bases respectively, with 7 bases between them. The V gene's germline CDR1 is SGHNT and CDR2 YENEEA. The CDR3 totals 13 residues.

This clone was observed a single time. This chain uses TRBV6-1 with TRBJ1-2; D remains ambiguous. The CDR3 is 13 residues long. Trimming pared 3 bases from V and 2 bases from J, leaving 7 bases between. Per germline, CDR1 MNHNS and CDR2 SASEGT. In DNA, the CDR3 is TGTGCCAGCAGTGATGGGGTCAACTATGGCTACACCTTC. The encoded protein is CASSDGVNYGYTF.

The chain is built from TRBV11-2 and TRBJ2-3; no reliable D call. V dropped 5 bases and J dropped 5 bases, with 5 bases sitting between them. The CDR3 loop spans 11 amino acids. Germline values: CDR1 SGHAT, CDR2 FQNNGV. For the CDR3, the DNA is TGTGCCAGCAGCATAGGAGATACGCAGTATTTT. Protein sequence: CASSIGDTQYF.

V gene TRBV4-1 combines with J gene TRBJ2-7; the D is unclear. The CDR3 is 13 residues long. Germline CDR1 and CDR2: MGHRA and YSYEKL. V was clipped by 4 bases and J by 6 bases, with 13 bases between them. The CDR3 region has the DNA TGCGCCAGCAGCCTTGGCCGCCCCGGCGAGCAGTACTTC. Translated: CASSLGRPGEQYF.

This chain uses TRBV6-1 with TRBJ1-1, with D unresolved. Trimming shortened V by 4 bases and J by 11 bases, and 11 bases separated the two germline ends. The CDR3 covers 11 residues. Germline-derived CDR1 and CDR2 are MNHNS and SASEGT. The CDR3 reads CASSAWRPAFF. The CDR3 region has the DNA TGTGCCAGCAGTGCATGGAGACCGGCTTTCTTT.

Comments on this clone: Within the sample, other DNA sequences also encode this same CDR3. The rearrangement joins TRBV5-1 to TRBJ1-3, with no clear D. Trimming shortened V by 2 bases and J by 0 bases, and 6 bases separated the two germline ends. Per the germline V gene, CDR1 is SGHRS and CDR2 is YFSETQ. The CDR3 contains 14 residues. The DNA of the CDR3 is TGCGCCAGCAGCTTAGGCAGCTCTGGAAACACCATATATTTT. This sequence encodes CASSLGSSGNTIYF.

This clone was observed a handful of times. The V and J genes are TRBV10-3 and TRBJ2-1; 10 bases match TRBD2. This CDR3 has 14 amino acids. Trimming cost V 6 bases and J 7 bases; bases outside gene matches: 6. CDR1 ENHRY and CDR2 SYGVKD come from the germline V gene. The CDR3 is CAIRLAGEENEQFF. CDR3 nucleotide sequence: TGTGCCATCAGGCTAGCGGGAGAGGAAAATGAGCAGTTCTTC.

This clone was detected once. The gene calls are TRBV6-5 and TRBJ1-5, with D possibly TRBD1 on 5 matching bases. The V end was cut by 5 bases, the J end by 4 bases, with 15 bases between. This CDR3 comprises 15 residues. Germline V gene sequence: CDR1 MNHEY, CDR2 SVGAGI. CDR3 nucleotides: TGTGCCAGCAGTCCTGGAGGGGCGCGAAATCAGCCCCAGCATTTT. Its translation is CASSPGGARNQPQHF.

The chain couples TRBV7-2 to TRBJ2-5; 11 bases agree with TRBD2. This CDR3 is 18 amino acids long. The germline V gene has CDR1 SGHTA and CDR2 FQGNSA. V was clipped by 4 bases and J by 2 bases; unmatched bases: 12. CDR3 sequence: CASSSPRTSGRGQETQYF. CDR3 DNA: TGTGCCAGCAGCTCACCCCGGACTAGCGGGCGTGGGCAAGAGACCCAGTACTTC.

The genes are TRBV5-1 and TRBJ2-1; the D is unclear. Trimming pared 2 bases from V and 7 bases from J, leaving 7 bases between. CDR1 SGHRS and CDR2 YFSETQ come from the germline V gene. This CDR3 region has 12 residues. The CDR3 loop reads CASSLHLNEQFF. CDR3 DNA: TGCGCCAGCAGCTTACACTTAAATGAGCAGTTCTTC.

This clone has a handful of counts. CDR3 protein: CASSRRIAGGSSHREQYF. In nucleotides, the CDR3 is TGTGCCAGCAGCCGCAGGATCGCAGGGGGCTCGTCGCATCGAGAGCAGTACTTC. The rearrangement links TRBV13 to TRBJ2-7; 8 nucleotides align to TRBD1. Germline lookup yields CDR1 PRHDT and CDR2 FYEKMQ (reference sequence). The CDR3 length is 18 residues. With V trimmed by 5 bases and J by 7 bases, 22 bases remained unmatched.

This clone showed up many times. This chain links TRBV19 with TRBJ2-6, with 8 bases that match TRBD1. V gave up 9 bases and J gave up 3 bases; unmatched junction bases: 16. This CDR3 is 18 amino acids long. The germline V gene has CDR1 LNHDA and CDR2 SQIVND (reference sequence). The CDR3 loop is CASNDPGQAFNGANVLTF. The CDR3 DNA reads as TGTGCCAGCAATGATCCGGGACAGGCGTTCAATGGGGCCAACGTCCTGACTTTC. The entire variable domain, with the rest obtained from reference TRBV19 and TRBJ2-6, is as follows: DGGITQSPKYLFRKEGQNVTLSCEQNLNHDAMYWYRQDPGQGLRLIYYSQIVNDFQKGDIAEGYSVSREKKESFPLTVTSAQKNPTAFYLCASNDPGQAFNGANVLTFGAGSRLTVL.

The chain recombines TRBV7-3 with TRBJ2-2; 11 positions match TRBD1. CDR3 length: 14 amino acids. Trimming took 6 bases from V and 7 from J; bases not matched to a gene: 4. The V gene's germline CDR1 is SGHTA and CDR2 FQGTGA. CDR3 coding DNA: TGTGCCAGCAGGGACAGGGGGCTGGGCGGGGAGCTGTTTTTT. Translating gives CASRDRGLGGELFF.

V is TRBV5-6 and J is TRBJ2-5, with D hard to call. The CDR3 spans 14 residues. The V end was cut by 2 bases, the J end by 2 bases, with 10 bases between. Germline V gene data show CDR1 as SGHDT and CDR2 as YYEEEE. CDR3 region: CASSFPERQETQYF. As DNA, the CDR3 is TGTGCCAGCAGCTTTCCCGAGAGACAAGAGACCCAGTACTTC.